The clone carrying this T cell receptor beta chain has only one observation. Its antigen is still unknown. This sample was taken from a study of cytomegalovirus exposure and HLA in healthy donors. Overall study results and limits: According to a later analysis, donors in an Asian-associated ancestry cluster reportedly had fewer N-insertions than the 666-donor mean. TCR beta sequences reportedly predicted most subjects' HLA-A and HLA-B alleles accurately.

The CDR3 sequence is 12 residues long. V dropped 5 bases and J dropped 3; count of bases not matched to a gene: 1. Germline CDR1 is GTSNPN and CDR2 is SVGIG (reference sequence). Unrecorded immune exposures were likely, despite nominal health at sampling. It was with 60 Vbeta and 13 Jbeta primers that the PCR ran. Assay: immunoSEQ multiplex PCR; the TCRdb copy retains only in-frame clones and omits some. The sample yields some 93,000 clones, less than 80% seen once. The chain is built from TRBV30 and TRBJ2-1; 7 nucleotides align to TRBD1. This sequence was found in a woman in her thirties or forties in good health and CMV-seronegative. The sequenced sample was PBMCs. The CDR3 DNA sequence: TGTGCCTGGGGGGACAGCTACAATGAGCAGTTCTTC. Residues: CAWGDSYNEQFF.